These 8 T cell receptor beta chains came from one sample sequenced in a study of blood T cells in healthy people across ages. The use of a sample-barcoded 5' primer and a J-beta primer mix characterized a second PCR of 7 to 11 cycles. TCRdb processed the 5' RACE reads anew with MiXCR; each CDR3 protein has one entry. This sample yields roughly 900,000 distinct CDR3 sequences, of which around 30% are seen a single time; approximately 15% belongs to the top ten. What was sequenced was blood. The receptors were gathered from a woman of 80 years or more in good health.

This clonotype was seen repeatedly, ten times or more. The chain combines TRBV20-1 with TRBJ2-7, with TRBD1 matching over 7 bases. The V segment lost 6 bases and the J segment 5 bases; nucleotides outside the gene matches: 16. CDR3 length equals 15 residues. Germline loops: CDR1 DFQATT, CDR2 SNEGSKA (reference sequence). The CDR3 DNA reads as TGCAGTGCCGCGATGCCGGGACAGAGGACCCACGAGCAGTACTTC. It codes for CSAAMPGQRTHEQYF.

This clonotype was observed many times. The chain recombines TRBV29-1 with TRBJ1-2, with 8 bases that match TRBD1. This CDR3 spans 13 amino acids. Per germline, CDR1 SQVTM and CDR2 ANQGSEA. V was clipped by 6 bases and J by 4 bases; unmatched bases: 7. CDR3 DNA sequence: TGCAGCGTCCGACAGGGGACCCTCTATGGCTACACCTTC. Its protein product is CSVRQGTLYGYTF.

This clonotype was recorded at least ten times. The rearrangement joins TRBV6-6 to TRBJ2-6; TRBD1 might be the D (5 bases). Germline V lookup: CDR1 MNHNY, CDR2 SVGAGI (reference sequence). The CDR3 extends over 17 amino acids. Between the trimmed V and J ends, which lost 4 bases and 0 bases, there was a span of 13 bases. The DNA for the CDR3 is TGTGCCAGCAGTTTTACTACAGGCGTCTCTGGGGCCAACGTCCTGACTTTC. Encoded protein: CASSFTTGVSGANVLTF.

The chain's CDR3 is CATSRIVTSGANVLTF. Written as DNA, the CDR3 is TGTGCCACCAGCAGGATAGTGACCTCTGGGGCCAACGTCCTGACTTTC. This chain connects TRBV15 to TRBJ2-6; D call uncertain. The germline CDR1 and CDR2 sequences are LNHNV and YYDKDF (reference sequence). V gave up 3 bases and J gave up 0 bases, with 9 bases separating them. This CDR3 is built from 16 residues.

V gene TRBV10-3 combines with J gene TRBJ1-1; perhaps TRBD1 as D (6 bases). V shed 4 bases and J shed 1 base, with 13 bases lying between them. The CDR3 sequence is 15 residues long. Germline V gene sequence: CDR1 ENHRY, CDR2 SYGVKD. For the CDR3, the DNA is TGTGCCATCAGTGTGGGGGGGCTCTCGAACACTGAAGCTTTCTTT. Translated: CAISVGGLSNTEAFF.

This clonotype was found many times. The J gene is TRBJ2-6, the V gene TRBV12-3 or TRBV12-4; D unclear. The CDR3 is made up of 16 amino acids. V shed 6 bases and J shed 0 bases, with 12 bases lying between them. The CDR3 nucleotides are TGTGCCAGCAGACCCAAGAGGAGCTCTGGGGCCAACGTCCTGACTTTC. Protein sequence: CASRPKRSSGANVLTF.

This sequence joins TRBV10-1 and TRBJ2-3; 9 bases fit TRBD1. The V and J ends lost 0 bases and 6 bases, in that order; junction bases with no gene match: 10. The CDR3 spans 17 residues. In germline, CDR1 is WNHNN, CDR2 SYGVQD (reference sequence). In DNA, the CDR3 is TGCGCCAGCAGTGAGTCCGCGGGAACAGGGGGCGCGGATACGCAGTATTTT. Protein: CASSESAGTGGADTQYF.

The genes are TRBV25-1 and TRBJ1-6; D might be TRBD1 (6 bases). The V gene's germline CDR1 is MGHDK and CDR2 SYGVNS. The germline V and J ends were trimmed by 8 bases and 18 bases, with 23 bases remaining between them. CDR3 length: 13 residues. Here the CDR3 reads CASGRDTGTSPHF. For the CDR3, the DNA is TGTGCCAGCGGTCGGGACACGGGGACTTCCCCCCACTTT.